One sample yielded the 10 T cell receptor beta chains listed below, sequenced in a study of blood T cell repertoires in COVID-19. The assay was immunoSEQ multiplex PCR, and TCRdb's table has in-frame clones only and misses some. The repertoire includes around 460,000 clones, about 87% of them detected once, and roughly 0.76% sits in the top ten. Sequenced material: peripheral blood. The receptors shown here come from a man younger than 30 with COVID-19, enrolled during active disease.

The chain recombines TRBV15 with TRBJ1-1; D is uncertain. CDR3 length: 13 residues. V gave up 3 bases and J gave up 2 bases, with 7 bases separating them. Germline CDR1 reads LNHNV; CDR2 reads YYDKDF (reference sequence). CDR3 in DNA: TGTGCCACCAGCAGGGGCCCCAACACTGAAGCTTTCTTT. Amino acid sequence: CATSRGPNTEAFF.

This clone was detected once. V and J are TRBV9 and TRBJ2-1; possible D gene TRBD1, 6 bases. The V end was cut by 3 bases, the J end by 2 bases, with 12 bases between. CDR1 and CDR2 from the germline V gene are SGDLS and YYNGEE. The CDR3 extends over 15 amino acids. CDR3 amino acids: CASSGTVRAYNEQFF. The DNA for the CDR3 is TGTGCCAGCAGCGGGACAGTTAGAGCCTACAATGAGCAGTTCTTC.

The rearrangement joins TRBV5-5 to TRBJ2-1; TRBD2 agrees at 12 bases. CDR3 size: 14 residues. The trim removed 2 bases at V and 9 bases at J, leaving 3 bases unmatched. The germline V gene has CDR1 SGHKS and CDR2 YYEKEE (reference sequence). CDR3 in DNA: TGTGCCAGCAGCTTATGGACTAGCGGGGTTGAGCAGTTCTTC. It codes for CASSLWTSGVEQFF.

This chain links TRBV14 with TRBJ1-1, with unresolved D. CDR1 is SGHDN and CDR2 is FVKESK in the germline V gene. The V gene lost 0 bases and the J gene lost 0 bases, with 11 bases spanning the gap. The CDR3 consists of 16 residues. The CDR3 DNA follows: TGTGCCAGCAGCCAAGATCTTGTCAGATTGAACACTGAAGCTTTCTTT. Translation: CASSQDLVRLNTEAFF.

This chain uses TRBV27 with TRBJ1-2; maybe TRBD1 (6 bases). Germline CDR1 and CDR2: MNHEY and SMNVEV (reference sequence). Trimming removed 6 bases at V and 2 bases at J, with 13 bases between. CDR3 length: 14 residues. CDR3 loop: CASRRNRDNYGYTF. In DNA form, the CDR3 reads TGTGCCAGCAGAAGAAACAGGGACAACTATGGCTACACCTTC.

As concerns this clone: This specimen includes other DNA sequences encoding the same CDR3. J is TRBJ2-1 and V is TRBV18; 8 bases line up with TRBD2. The CDR3 is 15 amino acids. Germline V lookup: CDR1 KGHSH, CDR2 LQKENI. Trimming at V came to 0 bases and at J to 4 bases, leaving 2 bases not matched to a gene. Written as DNA, the CDR3 is TGTGCCAGCTCACCACCCGGCGGGGGGTACAATGAGCAGTTCTTC. Amino acids: CASSPPGGGYNEQFF.

In its sample, this clone was seen a few times. The rearrangement links TRBV5-6 to TRBJ2-7, with TRBD1 matching over 7 bases. The V and J ends lost 5 bases and 5 bases, in that order; junction bases with no gene match: 7. Per the germline V gene, CDR1 is SGHDT and CDR2 is YYEEEE. This CDR3 contains 13 residues. The CDR3 spells CASRTGLIDEQYF. The CDR3 DNA sequence: TGTGCCAGCAGGACAGGGTTGATTGACGAGCAGTACTTC.

A single count supports this clone. This chain connects TRBV18 to TRBJ1-1; D is uncertain. This CDR3 has 14 amino acids. V lost 2 bases, J lost 1 base, and 8 bases lay in between. Germline V CDR1 and CDR2: KGHSH, LQKENI. For the CDR3, the DNA is TGTGCCAGCTCACCAACCCCAGGGAACACTGAAGCTTTCTTT. Amino acid sequence: CASSPTPGNTEAFF.

The chain recombines TRBV9 with TRBJ2-5, with TRBD1 as a possible D gene (6 bases). Per germline, CDR1 SGDLS and CDR2 YYNGEE. V lost 3 bases and J lost 1, with 13 bases in between. The CDR3 length is 15 residues. Here the CDR3 reads CASSAGTSTQETQYF. In nucleotides, the CDR3 is TGTGCCAGCAGCGCCGGGACATCGACCCAAGAGACCCAGTACTTC.

The V and J genes are TRBV5-4 and TRBJ1-3, with 7 bases that match TRBD1. The length of the CDR3 is 15 residues. Germline-derived CDR1 and CDR2 are SGHNT and YYREEE (reference sequence). Trimming cost V 0 bases and J 4 bases; bases outside gene matches: 4. Written as DNA, the CDR3 is TGTGCCAGCAGCTTGGCCCGACAGGGCGGAAACACCATATATTTT. This sequence encodes CASSLARQGGNTIYF.